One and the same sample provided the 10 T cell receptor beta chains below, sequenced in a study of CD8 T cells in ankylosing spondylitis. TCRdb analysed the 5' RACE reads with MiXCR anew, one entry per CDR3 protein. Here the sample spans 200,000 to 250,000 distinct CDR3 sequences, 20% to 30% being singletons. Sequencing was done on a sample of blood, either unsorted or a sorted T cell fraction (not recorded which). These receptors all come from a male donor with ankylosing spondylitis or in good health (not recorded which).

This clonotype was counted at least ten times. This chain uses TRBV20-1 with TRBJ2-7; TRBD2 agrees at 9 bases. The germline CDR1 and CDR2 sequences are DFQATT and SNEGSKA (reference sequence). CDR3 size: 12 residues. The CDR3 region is CSPLAGVDEQYF. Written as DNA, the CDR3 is TGCTCCCCCTTAGCGGGAGTCGACGAGCAGTACTTC.

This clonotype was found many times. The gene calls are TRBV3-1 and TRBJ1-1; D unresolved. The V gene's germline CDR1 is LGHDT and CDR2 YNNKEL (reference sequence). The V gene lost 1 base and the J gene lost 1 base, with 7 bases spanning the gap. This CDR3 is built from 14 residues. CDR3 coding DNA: TGTGCCAGCAGCCAAGTTGCAGGGAACACTGAAGCTTTCTTT. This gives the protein CASSQVAGNTEAFF.

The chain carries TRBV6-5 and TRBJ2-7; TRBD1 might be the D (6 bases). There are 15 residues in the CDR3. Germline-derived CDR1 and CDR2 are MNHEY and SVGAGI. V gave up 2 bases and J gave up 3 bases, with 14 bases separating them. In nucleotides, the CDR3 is TGTGCCAGCAGTTACAGGCCAGGGGCCTACTACGAGCAGTACTTC. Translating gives CASSYRPGAYYEQYF.

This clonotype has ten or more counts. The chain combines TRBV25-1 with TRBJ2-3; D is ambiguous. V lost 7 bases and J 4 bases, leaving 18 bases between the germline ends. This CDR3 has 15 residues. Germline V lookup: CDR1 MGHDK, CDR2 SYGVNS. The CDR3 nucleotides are TGTGCCAGCACCGGAGTAGTAACACACGCAGATACGCAGTATTTT. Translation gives CASTGVVTHADTQYF.

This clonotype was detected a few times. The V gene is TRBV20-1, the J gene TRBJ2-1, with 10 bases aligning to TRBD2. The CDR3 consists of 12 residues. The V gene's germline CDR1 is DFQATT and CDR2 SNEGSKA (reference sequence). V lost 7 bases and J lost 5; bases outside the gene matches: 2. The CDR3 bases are TGCAGTGGGACTAGCGGCAACAATGAGCAGTTCTTC. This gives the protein CSGTSGNNEQFF.

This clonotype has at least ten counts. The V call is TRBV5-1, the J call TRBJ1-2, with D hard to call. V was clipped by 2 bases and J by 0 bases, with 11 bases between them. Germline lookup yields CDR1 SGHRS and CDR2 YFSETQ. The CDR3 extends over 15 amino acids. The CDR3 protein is CASSFTTAPNYGYTF. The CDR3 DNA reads TGCGCCAGCAGCTTCACAACCGCACCTAACTATGGCTACACCTTC.

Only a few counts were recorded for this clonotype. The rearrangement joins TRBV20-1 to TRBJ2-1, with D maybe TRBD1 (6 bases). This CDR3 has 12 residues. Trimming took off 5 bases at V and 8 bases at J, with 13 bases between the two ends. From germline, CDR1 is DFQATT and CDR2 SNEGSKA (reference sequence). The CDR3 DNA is TGCAGTGCTGGACCGACAGGCGATGAGCAGTTCTTC. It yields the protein CSAGPTGDEQFF.

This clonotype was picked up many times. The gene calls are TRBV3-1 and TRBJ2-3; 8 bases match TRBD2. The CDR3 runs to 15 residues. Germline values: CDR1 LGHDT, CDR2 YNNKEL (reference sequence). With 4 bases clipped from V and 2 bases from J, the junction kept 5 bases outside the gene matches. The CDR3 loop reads CASSPSGGNTDTQYF. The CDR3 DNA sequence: TGTGCCAGCAGCCCCAGCGGGGGCAACACAGATACGCAGTATTTT.

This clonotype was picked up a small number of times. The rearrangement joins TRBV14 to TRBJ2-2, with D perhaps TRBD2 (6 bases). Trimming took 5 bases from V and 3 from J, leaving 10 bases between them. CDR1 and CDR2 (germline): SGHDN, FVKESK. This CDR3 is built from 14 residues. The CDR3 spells CASSRGRYTGELFF. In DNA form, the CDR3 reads TGTGCCAGCAGCAGAGGGAGGTACACCGGGGAGCTGTTTTTT.

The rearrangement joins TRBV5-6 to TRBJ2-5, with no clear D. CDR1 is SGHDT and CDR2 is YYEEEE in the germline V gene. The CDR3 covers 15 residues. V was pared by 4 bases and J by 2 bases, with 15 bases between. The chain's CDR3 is CASSGVGSSQETQYF. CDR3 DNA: TGTGCCAGCAGCGGGGTAGGCAGTTCACAAGAGACCCAGTACTTC.